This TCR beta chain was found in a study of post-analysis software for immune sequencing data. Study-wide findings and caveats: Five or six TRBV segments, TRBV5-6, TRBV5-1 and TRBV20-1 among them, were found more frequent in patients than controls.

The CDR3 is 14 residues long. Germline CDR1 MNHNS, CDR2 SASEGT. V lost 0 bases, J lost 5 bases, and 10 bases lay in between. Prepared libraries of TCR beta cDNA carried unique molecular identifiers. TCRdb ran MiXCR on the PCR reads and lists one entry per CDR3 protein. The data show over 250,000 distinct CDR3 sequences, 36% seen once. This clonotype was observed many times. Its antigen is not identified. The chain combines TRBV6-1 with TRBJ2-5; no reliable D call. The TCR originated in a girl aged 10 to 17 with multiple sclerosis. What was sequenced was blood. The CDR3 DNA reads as TGTGCCAGCAGTGAAGCCCTCAGGCTGGAGACCCAGTACTTC. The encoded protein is CASSEALRLETQYF.